These 8 T cell receptor beta chains came from one sample sequenced in a study of PD-1 blockade in classical Hodgkin lymphoma. Time point specified: cycle 4 day 1 (C4D1), after 6 weeks of nivolumab. There was relapse after autologous stem cell transplantation in every patient, and there was variation in brentuximab vedotin exposure. TCRdb's copy holds only in-frame clones and misses some; the assay was immunoSEQ multiplex PCR. This sample has 35,000 to 50,000 clones, with 60% to 75% found just once. The sequenced sample was peripheral blood mononuclear cells (PBMCs), obtained before the fourth cycle of nivolumab. The source is a human donor with classical Hodgkin lymphoma.

In this sample, this clone is medium-sized (0.01 to 0.1%). The chain employs TRBV12-5 and TRBJ1-2; D not resolved. Looked up from germline, CDR1 is LGHNT and CDR2 is FRNRAP. V lost 3 bases, J lost 11 bases, and 13 bases lay in between. The CDR3 contains 12 residues. The CDR3 loop is CASGLPRAIYTF. The DNA of the CDR3 is TGTGCTAGTGGTTTACCCCGGGCGATATACACCTTC.

V and J are TRBV7-3 and TRBJ2-5, with 8 nucleotides matching TRBD2. Looked up from germline, CDR1 is SGHTA and CDR2 is FQGTGA. V shed 3 bases, J shed 4 bases, and the junction held 13 bases outside the gene matches. The CDR3 runs 17 residues. The chain's CDR3 is CASSLPLKAGAGETQYF. For the CDR3, the DNA is TGTGCCAGCAGCTTGCCTCTAAAAGCGGGAGCGGGAGAGACCCAGTACTTC.

The rearrangement uses TRBV9 and TRBJ2-1; D possibly corresponds to TRBD2 (5 bases). The CDR3 extends over 16 amino acids. V was cut by 4 bases and J by 0 bases, with 14 bases left in between. Germline assignment: CDR1 SGDLS and CDR2 YYNGEE. CDR3 in DNA: TGTGCCAGCAGCCCGGGAAAAACTAGCTCCTACAATGAGCAGTTCTTC. It encodes CASSPGKTSSYNEQFF.

The chain combines TRBV9 with TRBJ1-5; the D is unclear. The V end was cut by 0 bases, the J end by 7 bases, with 8 bases between. Germline values: CDR1 SGDLS, CDR2 YYNGEE. This CDR3 spans 13 amino acids. The CDR3 coding sequence is TGTGCCAGCAGCGTAGATGAGGGACAGCCCCAGCATTTT. Translated: CASSVDEGQPQHF.

This chain connects TRBV10-3 to TRBJ2-5, with TRBD2 identical over 8 bases. Germline V gene sequence: CDR1 ENHRY, CDR2 SYGVKD. The CDR3 covers 15 residues. V trimming: 2 bases; J trimming: 5 bases; junction bases outside the gene matches: 7. The DNA of the CDR3 is TGTGCCATCAGTGAGGCGGCTAGCGGGTGGGAGACCCAGTACTTC. Amino acids: CAISEAASGWETQYF.

This chain uses TRBV5-1 with TRBJ2-5; D uncertain. The CDR3 runs 15 residues. V lost 1 base and J lost 3, with 13 bases in between. From germline, CDR1 is SGHRS and CDR2 YFSETQ. The chain's CDR3 is CASSLIGFAEETQYF. CDR3 in DNA: TGCGCCAGCAGCTTGATTGGGTTCGCGGAAGAGACCCAGTACTTC.

This clone showed up just a few times. The J gene is TRBJ2-7, the V gene TRBV7-9; unclear D gene. V lost 7 bases to trimming and J lost 1 base, with 14 bases between them. CDR1 is SEHNR and CDR2 is FQNEAQ in the germline V gene (reference sequence). CDR3 length: 14 residues. The CDR3 reads CASTELSRSYEQYF. Here the CDR3 DNA reads TGTGCCAGCACCGAGCTTTCCCGGTCCTACGAGCAGTACTTC. The full variable domain, rest sourced from reference TRBV7-9 and TRBJ2-7, is DTGVSQNPRHKITKRGQNVTFRCDPISEHNRLYWYRQTLGQGPEFLTYFQNEAQLEKSRLLSDRFSAERPKGSFSTLEIQRTEQGDSAMYLCASTELSRSYEQYFGPGTRLTVT.

The rearrangement uses TRBV4-3 and TRBJ2-3, with 7 bases fitting TRBD2. The CDR3 spans 15 residues. Per germline, CDR1 LGHNA and CDR2 YSLEER. Germline trimming cut 3 bases from V and 4 bases from J; bases unmatched to any gene: 7. The DNA for the CDR3 is TGCGCCAGCAGCCATGGCGGGAGTGACCCAGATACGCAGTATTTT. Translating it yields CASSHGGSDPDTQYF.